This TCR beta chain appears in the sequencing data of a study of blood T cell repertoires in COVID-19. CDR1 is SQVTM and CDR2 is ANQGSEA in the germline V gene. J lost 5 bases, V lost 7 bases, and 4 bases had no gene match. This CDR3 has 13 residues. TCRdb's table, derived via immunoSEQ multiplex PCR, lists solely in-frame clones and lacks some. Of some 290,000 clones detected, 85% to 90% appear once; the ten largest clones hold less than 3%. Seattle enrolled patients during active infection and tracked them longitudinally. The source is a woman in her 30s with COVID-19, enrolled during active disease. The sequencing input was peripheral blood. This chain joins TRBV29-1 and TRBJ1-5; 11 bases align to TRBD1. CDR3 DNA sequence: TGCAGCGCTAGGACAGGGGGCGATCAGCCCCAGCATTTT. Its protein is CSARTGGDQPQHF.